This T cell receptor beta chain originates from a study of T-cell reconstitution after alpha-beta-depleted transplantation in children. This clonotype was observed a few times. This CDR3 is 13 amino acids long. From germline, CDR1 is ENHRY and CDR2 SYGVKD. With 5 bases removed from V and 1 base from J, the gap between germline ends came to 8 bases. Preparing the TCRbeta library involved the use of unique molecular identifiers. TCRdb ran MiXCR on the PCR reads and lists one entry per CDR3 protein. The table shows approximately 350,000 distinct CDR3 sequences, with about 14% occurring only once. This specimen was PBMCs, taken from the stem cell graft. V usage is TRBV10-3 and J usage is TRBJ1-2; D perhaps matches TRBD1 (5 bases). This TCR was recovered from a human donor who donated a stem cell graft to a child with Fanconi anemia. CDR3 amino acids: CAISSQGNYGYTF. CDR3 DNA: TGTGCCATCAGTTCCCAGGGTAACTATGGCTACACCTTC.